The 32 T cell receptor beta chains below come from one sample, sequenced in a study of tumour-infiltrating T cells in Burkitt lymphoma. TCRdb keeps only in-frame clones here, not all; method: immunoSEQ multiplex PCR. The repertoire includes around 15,000 clones, around four fifths of them detected once, and approximately 2.1% sits in the top ten. The sequencing sample was made of tumor tissue. These receptors originate from a human donor with diffuse large B-cell lymphoma.

V usage is TRBV7-4 and J usage is TRBJ1-1; 8 bases line up with TRBD1. The germline CDR1 and CDR2 sequences are SGHVT and SQSDAQ. The V segment lost 5 bases and the J segment 5 bases; nucleotides outside the gene matches: 4. The CDR3 totals 13 residues. CDR3 sequence: CASSPHRGTEAFF. The DNA for the CDR3 is TGTGCCAGCAGCCCACACAGGGGGACTGAAGCTTTCTTT.

This chain connects TRBV9 to TRBJ2-1; 9 bases align to TRBD2. J was trimmed by 4 bases and V by 0 bases; bases with no gene match: 11. The CDR3 is 18 residues long. CDR1 and CDR2 (germline): SGDLS, YYNGEE. The CDR3 region is CASSVGGSGGNPYNEQFF. CDR3 sequence (DNA): TGTGCCAGCAGCGTAGGGGGTAGCGGGGGCAACCCGTACAATGAGCAGTTCTTC.

CDR3 amino acids: CASSLERTSEQYF. CDR3 bases: TGTGCCAGCAGCTTAGAGCGGACTAGCGAGCAGTACTTC. The chain carries TRBV11-2 and TRBJ2-7; 7 nucleotides agree with TRBD2. Germline V gives CDR1 SGHAT, CDR2 FQNNGV. With 0 bases clipped from V and 6 bases from J, the junction kept 2 bases outside the gene matches. CDR3 length: 13 amino acids.

V gene TRBV6-5 combines with J gene TRBJ2-2; perhaps TRBD1 as D (6 bases). This CDR3 is 14 amino acids long. Trimming cost V 6 bases and J 4 bases, with 12 bases left between them. CDR1 is MNHEY and CDR2 is SVGAGI in the germline V gene. CDR3 DNA: TGTGCCAGCAGAACAGGGTTTGGCACCGGGGAGCTGTTTTTT. Protein product: CASRTGFGTGELFF.

This sequence joins TRBV5-4 and TRBJ1-4; D gene ambiguous. CDR1 SGHNT and CDR2 YYREEE come from the germline V gene (reference sequence). The CDR3 has 13 residues. V lost 2 bases and J 4 bases, leaving 6 bases between the germline ends. CDR3 protein: CASSFEFNEKLFF. In DNA, the CDR3 is TGTGCCAGCAGCTTCGAGTTTAATGAAAAACTGTTTTTT.

V gene TRBV10-3 combines with J gene TRBJ2-4; 9 bases are shared with TRBD1. Looked up from germline, CDR1 is ENHRY and CDR2 is SYGVKD. The CDR3 extends over 11 amino acids. Unmatched junction bases numbered 5, after V lost 10 bases and J lost 10 bases. CDR3 residues: CATSTGGIQYF. The CDR3 coding sequence is TGTGCCACCTCGACAGGGGGGATTCAGTACTTC.

The chain joins TRBV7-2 to TRBJ2-7; D is unresolved. Germline loops: CDR1 SGHTA, CDR2 FQGNSA. Trimming cost V 8 bases and J 5 bases, with 10 bases left between them. CDR3 length: 11 amino acids. The CDR3 DNA sequence: TGTGCCAGCGGATTTGGGGACGAGCAGTACTTC. Translated, it gives CASGFGDEQYF.

V gene TRBV15 combines with J gene TRBJ2-3, with TRBD1 identical over 7 bases. Germline CDR1 and CDR2: LNHNV and YYDKDF (reference sequence). This CDR3 comprises 14 residues. After removal of 7 bases from V and 0 bases from J, the junction contained 4 bases not matched to a gene. The CDR3 is CATKGQLSTDTQYF. The CDR3 nucleotides are TGTGCCACCAAGGGACAGCTAAGCACAGATACGCAGTATTTT. The full variable domain, completed using reference TRBV15 and TRBJ2-3, is DAMVIQNPRYQVTQFGKPVTLSCSQTLNHNVMYWYQQKSSQAPKLLFHYYDKDFNNEADTPDNFQSRRPNTSFCFLDIRSPGLGDTAMYLCATKGQLSTDTQYFGPGTRLTVL.

The chain has TRBV5-1 and TRBJ1-2; 10 bases fit TRBD1. Losses at the gene ends were 1 base for V and 4 bases for J; bases not matched to a gene: 7. The CDR3 contains 16 residues. In germline, CDR1 is SGHRS, CDR2 YFSETQ. Here the CDR3 reads CASSLTGTGDVYGYTF. The CDR3 DNA reads TGCGCCAGCAGCTTGACCGGGACAGGGGACGTCTATGGCTACACCTTC.

This clone was found a few times. The chain couples TRBV7-8 to TRBJ1-1, with D possibly being TRBD1 (5 bases). Per germline, CDR1 SGHVS and CDR2 FQNEAQ. CDR3 length equals 14 residues. The V gene lost 0 bases and the J gene lost 5 bases, with 10 bases spanning the gap. CDR3 in amino acids: CASSLARGTTEAFF. CDR3 nucleotides: TGTGCCAGCAGCTTAGCTCGGGGGACGACTGAAGCTTTCTTT. The variable domain in full, completed from reference TRBV7-8 and TRBJ1-1, reads GAGVSQSPRYKVAKRGQDVALRCDPISGHVSLFWYQQALGQGPEFLTYFQNEAQLDKSGLPSDRFFAERPEGSVSTLKIQRTQQEDSAVYLCASSLARGTTEAFFGQGTRLTVV.

The gene calls are TRBV15 and TRBJ1-1; unclear D gene. The V gene's germline CDR1 is LNHNV and CDR2 YYDKDF (reference sequence). The CDR3 has 14 residues. V lost 4 bases to trimming and J lost 1 base, with 10 bases between them. The CDR3 sequence: CATSKPPGNTEAFF. As DNA, the CDR3 is TGTGCCACCAGCAAACCTCCGGGGAACACTGAAGCTTTCTTT.

V is TRBV4-3 and J is TRBJ2-1; TRBD1 might be the D (6 bases). V was clipped by 8 bases and J by 2 bases, with 16 bases between them. CDR1 and CDR2 from the germline V gene are LGHNA and YSLEER. This CDR3 has 15 residues. This chain's CDR3 is CASARDTYPYNEQFF. CDR3 DNA: TGCGCCAGCGCCCGGGACACCTACCCCTACAATGAGCAGTTCTTC.

This chain links TRBV9 with TRBJ2-2, with D possibly being TRBD2 (6 bases). Germline values: CDR1 SGDLS, CDR2 YYNGEE. The CDR3 spans 15 residues. The V gene lost 3 bases and the J gene lost 7 bases, with 16 bases spanning the gap. CDR3 in DNA: TGTGCCAGCAGCGCGTCGTCGGGACTGCTCGGGGAGCTGTTTTTT. Protein product: CASSASSGLLGELFF.

This clone occurred once. The chain combines TRBV4-3 with TRBJ2-3; D not resolved. The germline gives CDR1 LGHNA, CDR2 YSLEER. V lost 1 base and J lost 4, with 6 bases in between. The CDR3 extends over 13 amino acids. In DNA form, the CDR3 reads TGCGCCAGCAGCCAAGGAAGGCCAGATACGCAGTATTTT. It translates to CASSQGRPDTQYF.

The gene calls are TRBV5-4 and TRBJ2-3, with TRBD2 matching over 10 bases. Germline CDR1 reads SGHNT; CDR2 reads YYREEE (reference sequence). CDR3 length equals 15 residues. Germline trimming cut 4 bases from V and 2 bases from J; bases unmatched to any gene: 4. The CDR3 DNA is TGTGCCAGCAGCGTCCTAGCGGGGGACACAGATACGCAGTATTTT. This sequence encodes CASSVLAGDTDTQYF.

V and J are TRBV5-5 and TRBJ2-2; D is possibly TRBD1 or TRBD2 (6 bases each). CDR3 length: 13 residues. Trimming cost V 4 bases and J 8 bases, with 12 bases left between them. CDR1 is SGHKS and CDR2 is YYEKEE in the germline V gene (reference sequence). In DNA, the CDR3 is TGTGCCAGCAGCCAAACGGGGGCGGGGGAGCTGTTTTTT. Encoded protein: CASSQTGAGELFF.

The rearrangement joins TRBV14 to TRBJ2-1; D unresolved. Germline V gives CDR1 SGHDN, CDR2 FVKESK. V lost 0 bases, J lost 14 bases, and 11 bases lay in between. This CDR3 contains 12 residues. Written as DNA, the CDR3 is TGTGCCAGCAGCCAAGACGGGTTTTTAGAGTTCTTC. Translated, it gives CASSQDGFLEFF.

The chain is built from TRBV7-9 and TRBJ2-7, with D possibly being TRBD1 (5 bases). The CDR3 is made up of 12 amino acids. V lost 3 bases and J lost 10, with 13 bases in between. CDR1 SEHNR and CDR2 FQNEAQ come from the germline V gene (reference sequence). CDR3 in amino acids: CASSLYSDTQYF. Written as DNA, the CDR3 is TGTGCCAGCAGCTTGTATTCGGACACACAGTACTTC.

The rearrangement uses TRBV5-1 and TRBJ2-7; 12 nucleotides match TRBD1. The CDR3 contains 17 residues. Germline trimming cut 4 bases from V and 2 bases from J; bases unmatched to any gene: 10. The germline gives CDR1 SGHRS, CDR2 YFSETQ. The chain's CDR3 is CASSRGQGASLTYEQYF. The CDR3 nucleotides are TGCGCCAGCAGCCGGGGACAGGGGGCTAGCTTGACCTACGAGCAGTACTTC.

This clone appeared a few times. The chain carries TRBV10-3 and TRBJ2-5; 9 bases map to TRBD2. This CDR3 contains 18 residues. Trimming took 3 bases from V and 1 from J; bases not matched to a gene: 12. Germline V gene data show CDR1 as ENHRY and CDR2 as SYGVKD. CDR3 region: CAISDAPWTSDPQETQYF. CDR3 sequence (DNA): TGTGCCATCAGTGACGCCCCGTGGACTAGCGACCCCCAAGAGACCCAGTACTTC.

The chain has TRBV7-2 and TRBJ2-7, with D unclear. In germline, CDR1 is SGHTA, CDR2 FQGNSA. V was pared by 5 bases and J by 0 bases, with 5 bases between. This CDR3 spans 12 amino acids. The DNA of the CDR3 is TGTGCCAGCAGCACTATCTCCTACGAGCAGTACTTC. This sequence encodes CASSTISYEQYF.

This clone appeared once. This chain links TRBV10-3 with TRBJ1-2, with a tentative D call TRBD1 (5 bases). V shed 4 bases and J shed 1 base, with 7 bases lying between them. The CDR3 length is 13 residues. Germline V CDR1 and CDR2: ENHRY, SYGVKD. DNA of the CDR3: TGTGCCATCAGTGCGACAGATAACTATGGCTACACCTTC. Its protein product is CAISATDNYGYTF.

The chain employs TRBV7-2 and TRBJ2-3; 12 bases fit TRBD2. CDR1 SGHTA and CDR2 FQGNSA come from the germline V gene. The CDR3 length is 15 residues. V was pared by 5 bases and J by 5 bases, with 5 bases of the junction left unmatched. CDR3 DNA sequence: TGTGCCAGCAGCGGACTAGCGGGATCGATAGATACGCAGTATTTT. The encoded protein is CASSGLAGSIDTQYF. Full variable domain (rest looked up from reference TRBV7-2 and TRBJ2-3): GAGVSQSPSNKVTEKGKDVELRCDPISGHTALYWYRQSLGQGLEFLIYFQGNSAPDKSGLPSDRFSAERTGGSVSTLTIQRTQQEDSAVYLCASSGLAGSIDTQYFGPGTRLTVL.

The chain uses TRBV4-3 and TRBJ1-5; D is uncertain. The germline V gene has CDR1 LGHNA and CDR2 YSLEER. The CDR3 is made up of 14 amino acids. The V gene lost 1 base and the J gene lost 7 bases, with 11 bases spanning the gap. In DNA, the CDR3 is TGCGCCAGCAGCCAAGTAGCGACGGTACAGCCCCAGCATTTT. Its protein is CASSQVATVQPQHF.

The chain uses TRBV5-6 and TRBJ2-7; 9 nucleotides align to TRBD2. The CDR3 is 14 amino acids. CDR1 and CDR2 from the germline V gene are SGHDT and YYEEEE. J lost 5 bases, V lost 0 bases, and 3 bases had no gene match. The CDR3 loop is CASSLASGTHEQYF. DNA of the CDR3: TGTGCCAGCAGCTTGGCTAGCGGGACTCACGAGCAGTACTTC.

The chain joins TRBV7-8 to TRBJ1-1; no definite D call. The CDR3 covers 12 residues. Germline lookup yields CDR1 SGHVS and CDR2 FQNEAQ. V shed 1 base and J shed 6 bases, with 6 bases lying between them. The CDR3 reads CASSLEAAEAFF. The CDR3 coding sequence is TGTGCCAGCAGCTTAGAGGCAGCTGAAGCTTTCTTT.

The gene calls are TRBV19 and TRBJ1-1, with no clear D. The CDR3 contains 15 residues. CDR1 LNHDA and CDR2 SQIVND come from the germline V gene (reference sequence). The germline V and J ends were trimmed by 3 bases and 1 base, with 12 bases remaining between them. CDR3 in DNA: TGTGCCAGTAGTATGTATAACACACCGAACACTGAAGCTTTCTTT. Its translation is CASSMYNTPNTEAFF.

This chain links TRBV28 with TRBJ1-1; a weak D match, TRBD1 (6 bases). CDR1 is MDHEN, CDR2 SYDVKM, per germline. The V end was cut by 3 bases, the J end by 5 bases, with 19 bases between. The CDR3 is made up of 16 amino acids. The CDR3 DNA reads TGTGCCAGCAGTTTCCTCGGGGGGCTACCAACGACTGAAGCTTTCTTT. It encodes CASSFLGGLPTTEAFF.

This clone was seen a few times. The gene calls are TRBV7-9 and TRBJ2-3, with D uncertain. The germline gives CDR1 SEHNR, CDR2 FQNEAQ (reference sequence). Trimming pared 4 bases from V and 4 bases from J, leaving 6 bases between. The CDR3 covers 12 residues. The CDR3 region is CASSYLADTQYF. As DNA, the CDR3 is TGTGCCAGCAGCTACCTAGCAGATACGCAGTATTTT.

With regard to this clone: Other DNA variants within this sample encode the same CDR3. The V gene is TRBV19, the J gene TRBJ2-3; TRBD2 agrees at 11 bases. Germline V CDR1 and CDR2: LNHDA, SQIVND (reference sequence). The V and J ends lost 2 bases and 5 bases, in that order; junction bases with no gene match: 0. The CDR3 extends over 14 amino acids. CDR3 amino acids: CASSILAGGDTQYF. CDR3 nucleotide sequence: TGTGCCAGTAGTATACTAGCGGGGGGAGATACGCAGTATTTT.

The V and J genes are TRBV29-1 and TRBJ2-2, with unresolved D. The germline gives CDR1 SQVTM, CDR2 ANQGSEA. CDR3 length: 15 amino acids. V lost 4 bases, J lost 0 bases, and 12 bases lay in between. The CDR3, as DNA: TGCAGCGTTGTACCAGCGAGAACGAACACCGGGGAGCTGTTTTTT. Amino acid sequence: CSVVPARTNTGELFF.

V usage is TRBV7-3 and J usage is TRBJ2-5, with 7 bases matching TRBD2. Germline V lookup: CDR1 SGHTA, CDR2 FQGTGA. V shed 5 bases and J 0 bases; nucleotides not matched to a gene: 9. This CDR3 spans 16 amino acids. CDR3 bases: TGTGCCAGCAGCCGAGGGAGGGGCAGGGACCAAGAGACCCAGTACTTC. Encoded protein: CASSRGRGRDQETQYF.